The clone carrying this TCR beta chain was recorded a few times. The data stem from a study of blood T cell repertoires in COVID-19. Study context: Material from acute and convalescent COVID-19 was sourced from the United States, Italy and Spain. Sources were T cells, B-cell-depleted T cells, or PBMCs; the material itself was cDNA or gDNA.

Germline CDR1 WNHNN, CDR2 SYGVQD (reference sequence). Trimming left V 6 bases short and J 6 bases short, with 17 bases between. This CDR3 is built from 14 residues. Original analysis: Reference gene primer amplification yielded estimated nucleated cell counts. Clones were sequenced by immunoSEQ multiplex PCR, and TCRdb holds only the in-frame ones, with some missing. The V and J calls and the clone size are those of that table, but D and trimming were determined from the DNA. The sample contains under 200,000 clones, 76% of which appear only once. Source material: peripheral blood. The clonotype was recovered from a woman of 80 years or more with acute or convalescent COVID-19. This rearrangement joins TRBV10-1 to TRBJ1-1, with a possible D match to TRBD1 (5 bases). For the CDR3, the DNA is TGCGCCAGCAGGGAAACCCTAGGGGAAGCTGAAGCTTTCTTT. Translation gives CASRETLGEAEAFF.